This TCR beta chain was observed in a study of cytomegalovirus exposure and HLA in healthy donors. Study-level results: One variant, a missense change in DCLRE1C, was linked in a later analysis to TCR beta V- and J-gene trimming.

With respect to this clone: Its antigen is as yet unknown.

With 4 bases removed from V and 7 bases from J, the gap between germline ends came to 16 bases. Germline CDR1 SGHDN, CDR2 FVKESK. This CDR3 contains 14 residues. 13 Jbeta primers and 60 Vbeta primers were used for the PCR. Here immunoSEQ multiplex PCR was the method, and the copy in TCRdb shows in-frame clones only, minus some. The data show roughly 98,000 clones, with about 80% seen just once and 9.5% to 13% held by the top ten. This sequence originates from a young man in good health and CMV-seropositive. V is TRBV14 and J is TRBJ2-5; tentative D call: TRBD1 (6 bases). Source material: PBMCs. The CDR3 sequence: CASSPGQPPTTQYF. The CDR3 region has the DNA TGTGCCAGCAGCCCAGGACAGCCCCCCACGACCCAGTACTTC.